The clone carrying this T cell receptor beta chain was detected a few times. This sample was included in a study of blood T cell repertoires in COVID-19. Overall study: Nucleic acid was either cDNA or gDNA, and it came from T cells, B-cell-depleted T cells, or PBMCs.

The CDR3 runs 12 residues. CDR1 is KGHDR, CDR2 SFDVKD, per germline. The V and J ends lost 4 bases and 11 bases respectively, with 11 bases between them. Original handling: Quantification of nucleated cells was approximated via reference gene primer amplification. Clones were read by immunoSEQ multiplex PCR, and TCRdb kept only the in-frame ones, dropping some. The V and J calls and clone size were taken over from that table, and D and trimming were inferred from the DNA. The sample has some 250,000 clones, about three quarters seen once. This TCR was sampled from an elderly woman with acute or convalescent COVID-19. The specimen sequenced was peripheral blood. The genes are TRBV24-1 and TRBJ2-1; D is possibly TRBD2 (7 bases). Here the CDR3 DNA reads TGTGCCACCAGTGACCGCGGGGGCCAGCAGTTCTTC. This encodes CATSDRGGQQFF.